Below, 4 T cell receptor beta chains from the same sample are listed, as sequenced in a study of cytomegalovirus exposure and HLA in healthy donors. Both 60 Vbeta primers and 13 Jbeta primers went into the PCR. TCRdb's table, derived via immunoSEQ multiplex PCR, lists solely in-frame clones and lacks some. Of about 70,000 clones in the sample, roughly 70% were seen once. The sequencing sample was made of PBMCs. These receptors were taken from a woman aged 25 to 39 in good health and CMV-seronegative.

V usage is TRBV2 and J usage is TRBJ1-1, with D unclear. The CDR3 covers 11 residues. The germline V and J ends were trimmed by 10 bases and 4 bases, with 10 bases remaining between them. The germline V gene has CDR1 SNHLY and CDR2 FYNNEI. The CDR3 sequence: CATFRGTEAFF. The CDR3 region has the DNA TGTGCCACCTTCCGGGGCACTGAAGCTTTCTTT.

This clone showed up just a few times. CDR3 DNA: TGTGCCAGCAGTTACTCACTTCAGGGTTCCCACGAGCAGTACTTC. This sequence encodes CASSYSLQGSHEQYF. This rearrangement joins TRBV6-5 to TRBJ2-7, with a possible D match to TRBD1 (5 bases). Trimming left V 0 bases short and J 5 bases short, with 14 bases between. CDR3 length: 15 amino acids. Germline CDR1 is MNHEY and CDR2 is SVGAGI.

The table lists this clone with a few counts. The chain couples TRBV4-3 to TRBJ2-6; tentative D call: TRBD2 (5 bases). V was shortened by 0 bases and J by 3 bases, with 9 bases between the two germline ends. CDR3 size: 16 residues. Germline loops: CDR1 LGHNA, CDR2 YSLEER. CDR3 region: CASSQEGSGGANVLTF. Here the CDR3 DNA reads TGCGCCAGCAGCCAAGAGGGAAGCGGTGGGGCCAACGTCCTGACTTTC.

There are a few counts of this clone. This chain uses TRBV6-5 with TRBJ2-2, with 7 bases fitting TRBD1. This CDR3 has 14 amino acids. Germline V CDR1 and CDR2: MNHEY, SVGAGI. J lost 1 base, V lost 8 bases, and 4 bases had no gene match. Here the CDR3 reads CASRRTGNTGELFF. For the CDR3, the DNA is TGTGCCAGCCGGAGGACAGGGAACACCGGGGAGCTGTTTTTT.